The 32 T cell receptor beta chains given below trace back to one sample, sequenced in a study of blood T cell repertoires in COVID-19. Some clones are missing from TCRdb's copy, which holds only in-frame ones; the method was immunoSEQ multiplex PCR. The sample holds 80,000 or so clones; 91% are singletons and the top ten take 1.5% to 2%. Sequencing was performed on peripheral blood. The source is a woman aged 50 to 60 in a cohort sampled during active COVID-19.

The chain links TRBV5-5 to TRBJ2-1, with 10 bases matching TRBD2. This CDR3 region has 15 residues. The germline gives CDR1 SGHKS, CDR2 YYEKEE (reference sequence). V gave up 6 bases and J gave up 9 bases; unmatched junction bases: 12. The CDR3 nucleotides are TGTGCCAGCATCACTACACTAGCGGGATGGCGTGAGCAGTTCTTC. It is translated as CASITTLAGWREQFF.

This sequence joins TRBV19 and TRBJ1-1; the D gene is possibly TRBD1 (5 bases). The length of the CDR3 is 16 residues. The V end was cut by 3 bases, the J end by 1 base, with 15 bases between. CDR1 is LNHDA and CDR2 is SQIVND in the germline V gene (reference sequence). CDR3 residues: CASSIVLQGRNTEAFF. CDR3 bases: TGTGCCAGTAGTATTGTATTGCAGGGTCGGAACACTGAAGCTTTCTTT.

V is TRBV10-3 and J is TRBJ2-7; 15 positions agree with TRBD2. There are 15 residues in the CDR3. Trimming took 5 bases from V and 4 from J; bases not matched to a gene: 3. CDR1 ENHRY and CDR2 SYGVKD come from the germline V gene. The CDR3 nucleotides read TGTGCCATCAGTAGGACTAGCGGGAGGGGGTACGAGCAGTACTTC. Residues: CAISRTSGRGYEQYF.

The CDR3 region has the DNA TGTGCCATCAGTGAGTCGAGCCTGGCAGGGGAGACCCAGTACTTC. Translation: CAISESSLAGETQYF. The chain is built from TRBV10-3 and TRBJ2-5, with D perhaps matching TRBD1 (5 bases). With 0 bases removed from V and 5 bases from J, the gap between germline ends came to 13 bases. CDR1 ENHRY and CDR2 SYGVKD come from the germline V gene. The CDR3 loop spans 15 amino acids.

The V gene is TRBV7-3, the J gene TRBJ2-7; TRBD1 agrees at 9 bases. CDR1 and CDR2 (germline): SGHTA, FQGTGA. This CDR3 is built from 17 residues. The trim removed 4 bases at V and 4 bases at J, leaving 14 bases unmatched. The CDR3 nucleotides read TGTGCCAGCAGCTCACCCCCCCGGGACAGGGTACAATACGAGCAGTACTTC. Amino acid sequence: CASSSPPRDRVQYEQYF.

This chain links TRBV6-1 with TRBJ1-5; D uncertain. CDR1 MNHNS and CDR2 SASEGT come from the germline V gene. This CDR3 comprises 15 residues. V gave up 0 bases and J gave up 0 bases, with 6 bases separating them. The CDR3 protein is CASSEASYSNQPQHF. DNA for the CDR3: TGTGCCAGCAGTGAAGCGTCGTATAGCAATCAGCCCCAGCATTTT.

V and J are TRBV7-3 and TRBJ1-1; D is undetermined. The V and J ends lost 5 bases and 1 base respectively, with 11 bases between them. Germline-derived CDR1 and CDR2 are SGHTA and FQGTGA. The CDR3 loop spans 14 amino acids. Written as DNA, the CDR3 is TGTGCCAGCAGCGCTGCAGGAACGAACACTGAAGCTTTCTTT. It specifies CASSAAGTNTEAFF. Based on the CDR3 plus reference TRBV7-3 and TRBJ1-1, the full variable domain is GAGVSQTPSNKVTEKGKYVELRCDPISGHTALYWYRQSLGQGPEFLIYFQGTGAADDSGLPNDRFFAVRPEGSVSTLKIQRTERGDSAVYLCASSAAGTNTEAFFGQGTRLTVV.

The V and J genes are TRBV4-1 and TRBJ2-5, with 8 nucleotides matching TRBD1. The CDR3 is made up of 16 amino acids. The germline CDR1 and CDR2 sequences are MGHRA and YSYEKL. After removal of 2 bases from V and 1 base from J, the junction contained 6 bases not matched to a gene. The CDR3 loop is CASSQTPRGPQETQYF. The CDR3 DNA is TGCGCCAGCAGCCAAACCCCCAGGGGGCCCCAAGAGACCCAGTACTTC.

The gene calls are TRBV2 and TRBJ1-5, with D possibly TRBD1 on 5 matching bases. V lost 6 bases and J lost 1, with 19 bases in between. CDR1 SNHLY and CDR2 FYNNEI come from the germline V gene. This CDR3 has 17 residues. The CDR3 sequence: CASSAWGGSSSNQPQHF. As DNA, the CDR3 is TGTGCCAGCAGCGCCTGGGGGGGGAGTTCGAGCAATCAGCCCCAGCATTTT.

The rearrangement links TRBV6-5 to TRBJ1-6, with no clear D. Germline V CDR1 and CDR2: MNHEY, SVGAGI. The CDR3 runs 14 residues. The V and J ends lost 7 bases and 4 bases respectively, with 11 bases between them. CDR3 sequence: CASNLQKYNSPLHF. The CDR3 nucleotides are TGTGCCAGCAATCTACAGAAATATAATTCACCCCTCCACTTT.

DNA of the CDR3: TGTGCCAGCAGTGGGGGTTGGGGGGAAGGTGAGCAGTTCTTC. Its protein is CASSGGWGEGEQFF. The rearrangement joins TRBV25-1 to TRBJ2-1; D perhaps matches TRBD2 (6 bases). The V end was cut by 4 bases, the J end by 9 bases, with 16 bases between. Looked up from germline, CDR1 is MGHDK and CDR2 is SYGVNS. The CDR3 spans 14 residues.

The V gene is TRBV5-6, the J gene TRBJ2-5; D is undetermined. This CDR3 contains 12 residues. The V gene lost 7 bases and the J gene lost 0 bases, with 7 bases spanning the gap. Germline-derived CDR1 and CDR2 are SGHDT and YYEEEE. CDR3: CASAQNQETQYF. CDR3 sequence (DNA): TGTGCCAGCGCTCAGAACCAAGAGACCCAGTACTTC. The entire variable domain, with the rest obtained from reference TRBV5-6 and TRBJ2-5, is as follows: DAGVTQSPTHLIKTRGQQVTLRCSPKSGHDTVSWYQQALGQGPQFIFQYYEEEERQRGNFPDRFSGHQFPNYSSELNVNALLLGDSALYLCASAQNQETQYFGPGTRLLVL.

The chain is built from TRBV18 and TRBJ2-1; TRBD2 aligns across 9 bases. With 6 bases clipped from V and 0 bases from J, the junction kept 3 bases outside the gene matches. Germline CDR1 reads KGHSH; CDR2 reads LQKENI. This CDR3 is 15 amino acids long. The CDR3 region is CASSQLAGSYNEQFF. In nucleotides, the CDR3 is TGTGCCAGCTCTCAACTAGCGGGCTCCTACAATGAGCAGTTCTTC.

This clone was seen just once. The gene calls are TRBV15 and TRBJ1-5; D gene unclear. The V gene lost 8 bases and the J gene lost 4 bases, with 15 bases spanning the gap. Germline V gene data show CDR1 as LNHNV and CDR2 as YYDKDF (reference sequence). This CDR3 region has 14 residues. The chain's CDR3 is CATGPSRGNQPQHF. CDR3 DNA sequence: TGTGCCACCGGTCCCTCTAGAGGGAATCAGCCCCAGCATTTT.

The V gene is TRBV10-3, the J gene TRBJ2-7, with 7 bases fitting TRBD2. V lost 10 bases, J lost 7 bases, and 16 bases stayed unmatched. Germline CDR1 reads ENHRY; CDR2 reads SYGVKD. The CDR3 length is 14 residues. CDR3 region: CATSLRAGAGEQYF. As DNA, the CDR3 is TGTGCCACCAGCCTTAGGGCGGGAGCGGGGGAGCAGTACTTC.

This clone was counted a few times. The V and J genes are TRBV7-8 and TRBJ2-2; 7 bases are a match to TRBD1. The V gene end was trimmed by 5 bases and the J gene end by 0 bases; junction bases not matched to a gene: 3. The germline V gene encodes CDR1 SGHVS and CDR2 FQNEAQ. This CDR3 contains 15 residues. This CDR3 is CASSTTGSNTGELFF. In nucleotides, the CDR3 is TGTGCCAGCAGCACGACAGGGTCGAACACCGGGGAGCTGTTTTTT.

V usage is TRBV9 and J usage is TRBJ2-1, with a weak D call TRBD2 (5 bases). Trimming cost V 0 bases and J 4 bases, with 17 bases left between them. CDR1 SGDLS and CDR2 YYNGEE come from the germline V gene. CDR3 size: 17 residues. The CDR3 bases are TGTGCCAGCAGCGTAGTTGCGAGGGATACACTTTACAATGAGCAGTTCTTC. It codes for CASSVVARDTLYNEQFF.

The chain links TRBV28 to TRBJ1-3, with 7 bases that match TRBD1. This CDR3 has 15 residues. CDR1 is MDHEN and CDR2 is SYDVKM in the germline V gene. V was pared by 6 bases and J by 0 bases, with 5 bases of the junction left unmatched. CDR3 protein: CASRDRGRSGNTIYF. In DNA form, the CDR3 reads TGTGCCAGCAGGGATAGGGGGCGCTCTGGAAACACCATATATTTT.

This rearrangement joins TRBV30 to TRBJ1-4; the D gene is possibly TRBD1 (5 bases). The CDR3 spans 14 residues. V lost 3 bases to trimming and J lost 4 bases, with 12 bases between them. Germline CDR1 reads GTSNPN; CDR2 reads SVGIG (reference sequence). The CDR3 loop is CAWSPTGGNEKLFF. CDR3 DNA sequence: TGTGCCTGGAGCCCCACGGGGGGTAATGAAAAACTGTTTTTT.

CDR3 region: CASSQSSTGGLGGKLFF. DNA for the CDR3: TGTGCCAGCAGCCAGTCTTCGACAGGGGGCCTAGGTGGGAAACTGTTTTTT. This rearrangement joins TRBV3-1 (or the pseudogene TRBV3-2) to TRBJ1-4; 10 bases match TRBD1. V was pared by 3 bases and J by 11 bases, with 15 bases of the junction left unmatched. The CDR3 totals 17 residues. Germline V gene sequence: CDR1 LGHDT, CDR2 YNNKEL (reference sequence).

V gene TRBV14 combines with J gene TRBJ2-1, with a weak D call TRBD2 (5 bases). Germline CDR1 SGHDN, CDR2 FVKESK. This CDR3 spans 16 amino acids. V lost 2 bases, J lost 3 bases, and 14 bases lay in between. The CDR3 bases are TGTGCCAGCAGCCAACGGGTAGGGAGCCGCTACAATGAGCAGTTCTTC. It encodes CASSQRVGSRYNEQFF.

This chain uses TRBV12-3 or TRBV12-4 with TRBJ2-3; D possibly corresponds to TRBD1 (6 bases). This CDR3 contains 12 residues. V shed 5 bases and J shed 8 bases, with 11 bases lying between them. DNA for the CDR3: TGTGCCAGCAGTACAGGGTTCCTTACGCAGTATTTT. Translated, it gives CASSTGFLTQYF.

This chain connects TRBV7-8 to TRBJ1-3, with a tentative D call TRBD1 (6 bases). CDR1 is SGHVS and CDR2 is FQNEAQ in the germline V gene. V gave up 4 bases and J gave up 0 bases, with 13 bases separating them. CDR3 length: 16 amino acids. CDR3 sequence (DNA): TGTGCCAGCAGCTCGGGAACAGGGATCTCTGGAAACACCATATATTTT. This gives the protein CASSSGTGISGNTIYF.

This chain links TRBV14 with TRBJ2-5, with D possibly TRBD1 on 5 matching bases. This CDR3 spans 14 amino acids. The germline V gene has CDR1 SGHDN and CDR2 FVKESK. V dropped 1 base and J dropped 2 bases, with 8 bases sitting between them. CDR3 in amino acids: CASSQVAGQETQYF. The CDR3 DNA is TGTGCCAGCAGCCAAGTGGCAGGGCAAGAGACCCAGTACTTC.

The chain recombines TRBV5-3 with TRBJ1-5; D is unclear. TRBV5-3 is flagged as an ORF with uncertain function. CDR3 length: 14 amino acids. V was trimmed by 3 bases and J by 5 bases, leaving 12 bases between them. The CDR3 region is CARSSSLRDQPQHF. In nucleotides, the CDR3 is TGTGCCAGAAGCTCTTCCCTCCGGGATCAGCCCCAGCATTTT.

The gene calls are TRBV7-9 and TRBJ2-7; 11 nucleotides agree with TRBD1. After removal of 6 bases from V and 3 bases from J, the junction contained 1 base not matched to a gene. Per the germline V gene, CDR1 is SEHNR and CDR2 is FQNEAQ (reference sequence). The CDR3 has 13 residues. In nucleotides, the CDR3 is TGTGCCAGCAGGGACAGGGGGCACTACGAGCAGTACTTC. Translation: CASRDRGHYEQYF.

V gene TRBV9 combines with J gene TRBJ2-1; 7 nucleotides align to TRBD2. J was trimmed by 4 bases and V by 4 bases; bases with no gene match: 11. The V gene's germline CDR1 is SGDLS and CDR2 YYNGEE. The length of the CDR3 is 16 residues. CDR3 residues: CASSKRGDSWYNEQFF. The CDR3, as DNA: TGTGCCAGCAGCAAACGGGGGGATTCCTGGTACAATGAGCAGTTCTTC.

The rearrangement uses TRBV5-1 and TRBJ1-2, with TRBD1 matching 7 bases. The V gene end was trimmed by 0 bases and the J gene end by 6 bases; junction bases not matched to a gene: 2. CDR3 length equals 13 residues. The V gene's germline CDR1 is SGHRS and CDR2 YFSETQ. The CDR3 nucleotides are TGCGCCAGCAGCTTGGGCGACAGGGATGGCTACACCTTC. It codes for CASSLGDRDGYTF.

The CDR3 here is CASTIQGGVRMNTEAFF. CDR3 in DNA: TGTGCCAGCACCATTCAAGGCGGGGTCCGCATGAACACTGAAGCTTTCTTT. The rearrangement joins TRBV28 to TRBJ1-1, with D uncertain. The CDR3 length is 17 residues. Germline-derived CDR1 and CDR2 are MDHEN and SYDVKM. Trimming pared 7 bases from V and 0 bases from J, leaving 21 bases between.

The J gene is TRBJ1-1, the V gene TRBV14; D gene ambiguous. Germline lookup yields CDR1 SGHDN and CDR2 FVKESK. The V gene lost 1 base and the J gene lost 3 bases, with 3 bases spanning the gap. The CDR3 is 12 residues long. This CDR3 is CASSQADTEAFF. The CDR3 DNA reads as TGTGCCAGCAGCCAAGCGGACACTGAAGCTTTCTTT.

The chain combines TRBV4-1 with TRBJ2-5, with D tentatively TRBD2 (5 bases). V lost 1 base, J lost 4 bases, and 16 bases lay in between. The germline gives CDR1 MGHRA, CDR2 YSYEKL. This CDR3 spans 16 amino acids. CDR3 residues: CASSQAKRAGGETQYF. The CDR3 nucleotides read TGCGCCAGCAGCCAAGCGAAGAGGGCCGGTGGAGAGACCCAGTACTTC.

This clone has only a few counts. J is TRBJ1-2 and V is TRBV5-1; unclear D gene. The CDR3 is 12 amino acids. The germline gives CDR1 SGHRS, CDR2 YFSETQ. The V end lost 3 bases, the J end lost 8 bases, and 11 bases lay between the germline ends. The CDR3, as DNA: TGCGCCAGCAGCTACGAGGTTGGCGGCTACACCTTC. This encodes CASSYEVGGYTF.